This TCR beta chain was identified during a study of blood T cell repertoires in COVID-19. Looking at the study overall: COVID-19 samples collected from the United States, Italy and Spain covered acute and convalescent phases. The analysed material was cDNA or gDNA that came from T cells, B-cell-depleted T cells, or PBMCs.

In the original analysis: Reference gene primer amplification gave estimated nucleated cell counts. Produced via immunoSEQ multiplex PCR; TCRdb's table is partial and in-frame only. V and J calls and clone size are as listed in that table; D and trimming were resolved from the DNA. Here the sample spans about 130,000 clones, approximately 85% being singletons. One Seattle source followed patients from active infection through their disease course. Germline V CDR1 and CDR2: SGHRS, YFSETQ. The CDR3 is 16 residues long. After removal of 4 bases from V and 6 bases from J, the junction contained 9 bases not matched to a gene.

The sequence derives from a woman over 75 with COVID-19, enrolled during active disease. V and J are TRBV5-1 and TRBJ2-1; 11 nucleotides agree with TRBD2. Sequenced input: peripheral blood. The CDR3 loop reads CASSPVGTSGSNEQFF. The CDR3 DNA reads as TGCGCCAGCAGCCCGGTCGGGACTAGCGGAAGCAATGAGCAGTTCTTC.